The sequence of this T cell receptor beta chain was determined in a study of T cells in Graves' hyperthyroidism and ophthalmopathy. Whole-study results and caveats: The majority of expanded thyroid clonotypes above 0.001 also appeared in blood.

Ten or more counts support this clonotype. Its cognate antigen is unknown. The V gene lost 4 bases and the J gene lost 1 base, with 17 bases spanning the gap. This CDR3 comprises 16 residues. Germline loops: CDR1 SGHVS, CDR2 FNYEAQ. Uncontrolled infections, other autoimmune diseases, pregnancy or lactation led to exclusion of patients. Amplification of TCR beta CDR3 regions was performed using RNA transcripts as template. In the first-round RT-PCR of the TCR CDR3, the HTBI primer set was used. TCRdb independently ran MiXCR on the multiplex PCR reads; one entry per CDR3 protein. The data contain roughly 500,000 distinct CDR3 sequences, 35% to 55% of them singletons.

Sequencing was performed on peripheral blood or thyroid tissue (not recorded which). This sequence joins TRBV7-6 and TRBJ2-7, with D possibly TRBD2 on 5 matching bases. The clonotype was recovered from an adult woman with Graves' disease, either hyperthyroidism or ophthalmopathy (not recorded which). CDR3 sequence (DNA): TGTGCCAGCAGCTCCACCCTCCGAACGGGATCCTACGAGCAGTACTTC. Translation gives CASSSTLRTGSYEQYF.